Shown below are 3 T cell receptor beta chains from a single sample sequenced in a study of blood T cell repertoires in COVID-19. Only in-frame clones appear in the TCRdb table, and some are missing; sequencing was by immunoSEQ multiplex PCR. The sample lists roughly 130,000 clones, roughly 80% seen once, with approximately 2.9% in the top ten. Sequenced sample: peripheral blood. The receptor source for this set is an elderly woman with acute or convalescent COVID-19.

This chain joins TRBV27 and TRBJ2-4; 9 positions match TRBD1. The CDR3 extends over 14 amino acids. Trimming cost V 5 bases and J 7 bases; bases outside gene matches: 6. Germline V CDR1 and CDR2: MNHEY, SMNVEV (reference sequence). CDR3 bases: TGTGCCAGCAGTCCCTGGACAGGGGACAACATTCAGTACTTC. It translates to CASSPWTGDNIQYF.

The CDR3 DNA is TGCGCCAGCAGCTTGGGATCTACAGGGGCCTATGGCTACACCTTC. This encodes CASSLGSTGAYGYTF. V and J are TRBV5-1 and TRBJ1-2, with 7 bases lining up with TRBD1. Germline V lookup: CDR1 SGHRS, CDR2 YFSETQ. The CDR3 has 15 residues. Trimming cost V 0 bases and J 4 bases; bases outside gene matches: 6.

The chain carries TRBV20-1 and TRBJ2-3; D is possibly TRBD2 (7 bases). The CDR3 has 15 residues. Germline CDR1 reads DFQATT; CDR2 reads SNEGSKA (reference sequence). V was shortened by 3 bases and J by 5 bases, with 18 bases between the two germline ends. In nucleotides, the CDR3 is TGCAGTGCTAGTTTGCTCGGGGGGCGGGGAGATACGCAGTATTTT. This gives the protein CSASLLGGRGDTQYF.